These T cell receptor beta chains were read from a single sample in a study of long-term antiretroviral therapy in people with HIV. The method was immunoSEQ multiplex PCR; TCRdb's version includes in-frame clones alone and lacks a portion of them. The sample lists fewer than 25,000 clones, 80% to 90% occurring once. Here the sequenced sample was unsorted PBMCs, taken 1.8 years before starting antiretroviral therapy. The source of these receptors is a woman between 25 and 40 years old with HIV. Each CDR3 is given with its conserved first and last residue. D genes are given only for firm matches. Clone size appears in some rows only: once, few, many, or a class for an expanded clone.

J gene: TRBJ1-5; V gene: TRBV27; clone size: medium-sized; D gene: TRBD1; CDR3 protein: CASSPPGQLNQPQHF; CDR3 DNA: TGTGCCAGCAGTCCACCGGGACAGCTCAATCAGCCCCAGCATTTT
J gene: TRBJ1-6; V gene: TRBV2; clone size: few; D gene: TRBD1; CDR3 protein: CASSVGQGRVYNSPLHF; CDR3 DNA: TGTGCCAGCAGTGTGGGACAGGGGAGGGTGTATAATTCACCCCTCCACTTT
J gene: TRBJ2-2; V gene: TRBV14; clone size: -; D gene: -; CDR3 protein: CASSQTTNTGELFF; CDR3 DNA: TGTGCCAGCAGCCAGACGACAAACACCGGGGAGCTGTTTTTT
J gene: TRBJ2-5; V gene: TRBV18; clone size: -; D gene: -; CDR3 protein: CASSRSRAQETQYF; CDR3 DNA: TGTGCCAGCTCACGCAGCAGGGCCCAAGAGACCCAGTACTTC
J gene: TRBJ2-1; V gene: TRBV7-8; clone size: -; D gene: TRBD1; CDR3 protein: CASSLKTGGLTYNEQFF; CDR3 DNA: TGTGCCAGCAGCCTGAAGACAGGGGGCTTAACCTACAATGAGCAGTTCTTC
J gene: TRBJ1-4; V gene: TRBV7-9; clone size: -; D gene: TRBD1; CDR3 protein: CANSPGQGGANEKLFF; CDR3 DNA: TGTGCCAACAGCCCGGGACAGGGGGGGGCTAATGAAAAACTGTTTTTT
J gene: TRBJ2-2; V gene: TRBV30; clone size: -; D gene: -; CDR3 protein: CAWSRENTGELFF; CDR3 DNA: TGTGCCTGGAGTAGGGAAAACACCGGGGAGCTGTTTTTT
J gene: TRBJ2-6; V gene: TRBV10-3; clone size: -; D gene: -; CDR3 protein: CAISGGRSSGANVLTF; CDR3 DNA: TGTGCCATCTCCGGCGGCCGCAGCTCTGGGGCCAACGTCCTGACTTTC
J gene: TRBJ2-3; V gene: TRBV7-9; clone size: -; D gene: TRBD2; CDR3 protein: CASSSSLAEVTDTQYF; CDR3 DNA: TGTGCCAGCAGCTCCTCACTAGCGGAGGTCACAGATACGCAGTATTTT
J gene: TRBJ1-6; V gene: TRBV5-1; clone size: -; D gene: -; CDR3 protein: CASSLGGDVRNSPLHF; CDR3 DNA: TGCGCCAGCAGCTTGGGGGGTGACGTGCGGAATTCACCCCTCCACTTT
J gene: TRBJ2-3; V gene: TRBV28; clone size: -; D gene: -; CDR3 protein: CASSDPTGLTDTQYF; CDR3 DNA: TGTGCCAGCAGCGACCCAACGGGACTCACAGATACGCAGTATTTT
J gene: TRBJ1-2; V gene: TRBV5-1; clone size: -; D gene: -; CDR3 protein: CASSLDRAAEGYTF; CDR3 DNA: TGCGCCAGCAGCTTGGACAGGGCAGCTGAGGGCTACACCTTC
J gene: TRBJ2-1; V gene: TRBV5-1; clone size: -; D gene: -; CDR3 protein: CASSLGSGQGGNEQFF; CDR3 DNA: TGCGCCAGCAGCTTGGGGTCCGGACAGGGAGGGAATGAGCAGTTCTTC
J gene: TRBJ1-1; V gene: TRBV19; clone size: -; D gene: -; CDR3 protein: CASKADELFEAFF; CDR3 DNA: TGTGCCAGTAAAGCAGATGAGCTGTTTGAAGCTTTCTTT
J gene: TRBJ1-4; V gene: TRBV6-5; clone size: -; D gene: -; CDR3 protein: CASKTNEKLFF; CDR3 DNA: TGTGCCAGTAAGACCAACGAAAAACTGTTTTTT
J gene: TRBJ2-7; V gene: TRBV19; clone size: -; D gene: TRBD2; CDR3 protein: CASSPGGQAYYEQYF; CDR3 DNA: TGTGCCAGTAGTCCGGGGGGGCAGGCCTACTACGAGCAGTACTTC
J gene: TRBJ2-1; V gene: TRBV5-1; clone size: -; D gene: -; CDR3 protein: CASSPPRVGNWNNEQFF; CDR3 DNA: TGCGCCAGCAGCCCACCCCGGGTTGGAAATTGGAACAATGAGCAGTTCTTC
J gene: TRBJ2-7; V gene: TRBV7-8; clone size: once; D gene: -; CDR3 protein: CASSLGQGGEQYF; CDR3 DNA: TGTGCCAGCAGCTTAGGACAGGGAGGCGAGCAGTACTTC
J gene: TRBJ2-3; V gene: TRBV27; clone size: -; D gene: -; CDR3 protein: CASSFQAPDTQYF; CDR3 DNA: TGTGCCAGCAGTTTCCAGGCCCCAGATACGCAGTATTTT
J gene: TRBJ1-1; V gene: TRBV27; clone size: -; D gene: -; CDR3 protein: CASSFQGREAFF; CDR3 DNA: TGTGCCAGCAGTTTTCAGGGTCGCGAAGCTTTCTTT
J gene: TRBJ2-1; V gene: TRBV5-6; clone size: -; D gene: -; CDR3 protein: CASSARGSGPGGEQFF; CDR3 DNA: TGTGCCAGCAGCGCGAGGGGGAGCGGCCCCGGGGGTGAGCAGTTCTTC
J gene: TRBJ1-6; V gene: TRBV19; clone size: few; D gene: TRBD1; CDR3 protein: CASSMMTGGNSPLHF; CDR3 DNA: TGTGCCAGTAGTATGATGACAGGGGGGAATTCACCCCTCCACTTT
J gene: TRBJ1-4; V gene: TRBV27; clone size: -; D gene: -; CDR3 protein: CASSPWTDEKLFF; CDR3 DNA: TGTGCCAGCAGTCCCTGGACAGACGAAAAACTGTTTTTT
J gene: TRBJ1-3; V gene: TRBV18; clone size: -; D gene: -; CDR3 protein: CASSESINQDTIYF; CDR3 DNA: TGTGCCAGCTCAGAGTCGATAAATCAAGACACCATATATTTT
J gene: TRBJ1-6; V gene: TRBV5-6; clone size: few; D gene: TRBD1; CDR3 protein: CASSTSGGVGSPLHF; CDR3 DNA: TGTGCCAGCAGCACATCAGGGGGCGTAGGTTCACCCCTCCACTTT
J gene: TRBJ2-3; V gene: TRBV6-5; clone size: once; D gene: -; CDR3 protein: CASRQRDSSYTQYF; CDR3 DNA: TGTGCCAGCAGGCAACGGGACTCCTCATATACGCAGTATTTT
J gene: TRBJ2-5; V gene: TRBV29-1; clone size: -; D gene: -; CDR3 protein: CSGSGHTNGQTQYF; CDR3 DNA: TGCAGCGGATCAGGACATACCAACGGGCAGACCCAGTACTTC
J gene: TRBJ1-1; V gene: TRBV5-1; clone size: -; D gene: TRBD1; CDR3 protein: CASSPTGGKAAFF; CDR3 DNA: TGCGCCAGCAGCCCGACAGGGGGCAAGGCGGCTTTCTTT
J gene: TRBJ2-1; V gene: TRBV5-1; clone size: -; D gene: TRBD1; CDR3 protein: CASSLQGVRYNEQFF; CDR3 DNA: TGCGCCAGCAGCTTACAGGGGGTGCGGTACAATGAGCAGTTCTTC
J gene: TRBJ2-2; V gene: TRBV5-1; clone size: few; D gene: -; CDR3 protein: CASSLGLGVTGELFF; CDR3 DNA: TGCGCCAGCAGCTTGGGACTAGGAGTCACCGGGGAGCTGTTTTTT
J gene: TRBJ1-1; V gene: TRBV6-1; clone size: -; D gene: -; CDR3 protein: CASRELGSGTEAFF; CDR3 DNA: TGTGCCAGCAGGGAACTAGGGAGCGGCACTGAAGCTTTCTTT
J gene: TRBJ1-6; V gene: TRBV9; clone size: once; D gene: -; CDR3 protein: CASSGRGRDSPLHF; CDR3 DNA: TGTGCCAGCAGCGGACGGGGAAGGGATTCACCCCTCCACTTT
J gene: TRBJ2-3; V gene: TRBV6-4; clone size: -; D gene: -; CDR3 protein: CASSEGGGTDTQYF; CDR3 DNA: TGTGCCAGCAGTGAAGGGGGAGGCACAGATACGCAGTATTTT
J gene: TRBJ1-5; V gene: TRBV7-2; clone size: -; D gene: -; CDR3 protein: CASSPREAYQPQHF; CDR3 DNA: TGTGCCAGCAGCCCGAGGGAGGCGTATCAGCCCCAGCATTTT
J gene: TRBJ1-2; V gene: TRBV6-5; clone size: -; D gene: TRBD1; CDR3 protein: CASSRQGNGYTF; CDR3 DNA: TGTGCCAGCAGTAGACAGGGAAATGGCTACACCTTC
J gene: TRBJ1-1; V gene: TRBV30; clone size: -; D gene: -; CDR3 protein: CAWSVPGQRTEAFF; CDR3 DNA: TGTGCCTGGAGTGTACCGGGGCAGCGCACTGAAGCTTTCTTT
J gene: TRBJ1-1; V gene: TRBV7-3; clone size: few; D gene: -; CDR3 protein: CASSFGAGATEAFF; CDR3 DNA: TGTGCCAGCAGCTTTGGGGCAGGGGCCACTGAAGCTTTCTTT
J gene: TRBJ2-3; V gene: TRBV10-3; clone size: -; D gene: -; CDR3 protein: CAISERTGGPTTDTQYF; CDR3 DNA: TGTGCCATCAGTGAGCGGACCGGGGGGCCTACCACAGATACGCAGTATTTT
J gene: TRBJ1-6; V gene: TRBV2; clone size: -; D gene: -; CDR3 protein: CASSNQEGGSPLHF; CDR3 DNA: TGTGCCAGCAGCAATCAGGAGGGTGGTTCACCCCTCCACTTT
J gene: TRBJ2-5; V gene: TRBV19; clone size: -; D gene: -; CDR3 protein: CASSIWAMETQYF; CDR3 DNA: TGTGCCAGTAGTATTTGGGCTATGGAGACCCAGTACTTC
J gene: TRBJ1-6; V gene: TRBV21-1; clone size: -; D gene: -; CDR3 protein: CASSKKLGTDSPLHF; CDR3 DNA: TGTGCCAGCAGCAAAAAGCTGGGGACGGATTCACCCCTCCACTTT
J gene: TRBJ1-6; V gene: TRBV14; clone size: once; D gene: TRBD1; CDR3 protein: CASSRTGDSPLHF; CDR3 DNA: TGTGCCAGCAGCCGGACAGGGGACTCACCCCTCCACTTT
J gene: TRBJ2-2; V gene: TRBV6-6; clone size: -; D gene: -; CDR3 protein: CASSYSRAGELFF; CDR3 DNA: TGTGCCAGCAGTTACTCGAGAGCCGGGGAGCTGTTTTTT
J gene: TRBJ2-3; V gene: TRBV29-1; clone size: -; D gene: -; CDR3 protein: CSSEMGTDTQYF; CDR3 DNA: TGCAGCTCTGAAATGGGAACAGATACGCAGTATTTT
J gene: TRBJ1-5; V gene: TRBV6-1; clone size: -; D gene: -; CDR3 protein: CASSEGLGNQPQHF; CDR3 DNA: TGTGCCAGCAGTGAGGGGCTCGGCAATCAGCCCCAGCATTTT
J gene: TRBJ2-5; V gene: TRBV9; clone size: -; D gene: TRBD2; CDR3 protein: CASSVGGGTQYF; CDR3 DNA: TGTGCCAGCAGCGTAGGGGGGGGGACCCAGTACTTC
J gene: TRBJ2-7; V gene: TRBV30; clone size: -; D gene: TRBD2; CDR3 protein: CAGTSRSSYEQYF; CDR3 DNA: TGTGCCGGGACTAGCCGGAGCTCCTACGAGCAGTACTTC
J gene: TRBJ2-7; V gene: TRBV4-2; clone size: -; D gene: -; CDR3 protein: CASSQDSYEQYF; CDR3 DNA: TGTGCCAGCAGCCAAGACTCCTACGAGCAGTACTTC
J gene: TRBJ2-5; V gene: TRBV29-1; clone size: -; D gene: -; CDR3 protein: CSVDLETQYF; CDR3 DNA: TGCAGCGTTGATCTCGAGACCCAGTACTTC
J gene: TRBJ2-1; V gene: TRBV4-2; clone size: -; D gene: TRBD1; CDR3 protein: CASSQGTGDYNEQFF; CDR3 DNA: TGTGCCAGCAGCCAAGGGACAGGGGACTACAATGAGCAGTTCTTC
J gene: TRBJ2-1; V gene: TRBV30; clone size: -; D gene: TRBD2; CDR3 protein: CAWSPGRTRDNEQFF; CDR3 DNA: TGTGCCTGGAGTCCGGGGCGGACTAGAGACAATGAGCAGTTCTTC
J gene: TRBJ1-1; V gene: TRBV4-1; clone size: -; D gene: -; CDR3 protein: CASSQDGIRGPEAFF; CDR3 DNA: TGCGCCAGCAGCCAAGATGGTATCAGGGGCCCTGAAGCTTTCTTT
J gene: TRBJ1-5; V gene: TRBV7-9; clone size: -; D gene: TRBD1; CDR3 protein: CASRSTGGGQPQHF; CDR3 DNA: TGTGCCAGCAGAAGTACAGGGGGCGGTCAGCCCCAGCATTTT
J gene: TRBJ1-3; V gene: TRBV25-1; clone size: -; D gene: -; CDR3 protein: CASSGGVNSGNTIYF; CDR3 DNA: TGTGCCAGCAGTGGTGGAGTTAACTCTGGAAACACCATATATTTT
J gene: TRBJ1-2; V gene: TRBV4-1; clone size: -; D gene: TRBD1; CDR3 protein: CASSQDAGQSNPVNYGYTF; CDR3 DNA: TGCGCCAGCAGCCAAGATGCGGGACAGTCTAACCCCGTTAACTATGGCTACACCTTC